The rows below give T cell receptor beta chains drawn from one sample of a study of vaccination and CD4 T cells after COVID-19. TCRdb recomputed calls from the PCR reads with MiXCR, one row per CDR3 protein. The table has about 4,600 distinct CDR3 sequences, approximately 30% seen once. The antigens these receptors bind are not known. Sequencing used CD4+ T cells from blood, cultured in vitro. Source of these receptors: a human donor who had recovered from COVID-19. The CDR3 runs from the conserved cysteine through the conserved F or W. A D gene is named only where the DNA matches it firmly. Where a row states a size, it is once, few, many or the class of an expanded clone; other rows omit it.

d_call	v_call	clone_size	j_call	cdr3_nt	cdr3_aa
.	TRBV20-1	.	TRBJ2-5	TGCAGTGTTCGGACTGTCACCCAAGAGACCCAGTACTTC	CSVRTVTQETQYF
TRBD2	TRBV4-2	.	TRBJ2-7	TGTGCCAGCAGCCGAGTTTCTAGCGGGGGATCCTACGAGCAGTACTTC	CASSRVSSGGSYEQYF
TRBD1	TRBV15	.	TRBJ1-6	TGTGCCACCAGCAGAGAGCTACACAGGGGTGGCAATTCACCCCTCCACTTT	CATSRELHRGGNSPLHF
.	TRBV7-8	.	TRBJ2-7	TGTGCCAGCAGCGAGTGGGAGGTCCACCTCTACGAGCAGTACTTC	CASSEWEVHLYEQYF
TRBD2	TRBV6-1	few	TRBJ2-1	TGTGCCAGCAGGATTGGGACTAGCGGGTTGTATAATGAGCAGTTCTTC	CASRIGTSGLYNEQFF
TRBD1	TRBV19	.	TRBJ2-6	TGTGCCAGCAGACGGGACAGGCCGTCTTCACTCTCTGGGGCCAACGTCCTGACTTTC	CASRRDRPSSLSGANVLTF
TRBD1	TRBV2	.	TRBJ2-5	TGTGCCAGCAGGAGGACAGGGGGGGAGACCCAGTACTTC	CASRRTGGETQYF
TRBD1	TRBV7-2	.	TRBJ1-1	TGTGCCAGCAGCCGGTACACCACATCAGGGGGCCGGACTGAAGCTTTCTTT	CASSRYTTSGGRTEAFF
.	TRBV28	.	TRBJ2-5	TGTGCCAGCAGTTGGGAGACAGGGAGGGATCGGCAAGAGACCCAGTACTTC	CASSWETGRDRQETQYF
.	TRBV30	few	TRBJ1-5	TGTGCCTGGAGTATGACACCCCGGCGGCCCCAGCATTTT	CAWSMTPRRPQHF
.	TRBV6-2/TRBV6-3	few	TRBJ2-2	TGTGCCAGCCGGTACGACGGGAACACCGGGGAGCTGTTTTTT	CASRYDGNTGELFF
.	TRBV27	.	TRBJ2-1	TGTGCCAGCAGTTTATCCGTCCAGAACAATGAGCAGTTCTTC	CASSLSVQNNEQFF
.	TRBV12-3/TRBV12-4	.	TRBJ1-1	TGTGCCAGCAATGGGTGGTGGAGGAACACTGAAGCTTTCTTT	CASNGWWRNTEAFF
.	TRBV19	.	TRBJ1-4	TGTGCCAGTAGTATCTCTGCAACTAATGAAAAACTGTTTTTT	CASSISATNEKLFF
.	TRBV7-7	few	TRBJ2-2	TGTGCTAGCAGCTTAGGAGGGGCTAGGACCGGGGAGCTGTTTTTT	CASSLGGARTGELFF
TRBD1	TRBV6-1	few	TRBJ1-2	TGTGCCAGCAGTGGACGACAGGGAACGGACTATGGCTACACCTTC	CASSGRQGTDYGYTF
.	TRBV4-1	few	TRBJ1-2	TGCGCCAGCAGCCAACCCGGTGCAGGGTGGACCTATGGCTACACCTTC	CASSQPGAGWTYGYTF
.	TRBV30	.	TRBJ2-5	TGTGCCTGGAGTCCATTATCCGGGACCACGAGTCGAACCCAGTACTTC	CAWSPLSGTTSRTQYF
.	TRBV21-1	few	TRBJ2-6	TGTGCCAGCAGCAAAGAAGGAGTGATGAGGGCCCCCGTTACCGGGGCCAACGTCCTGACTTTC	CASSKEGVMRAPVTGANVLTF
.	TRBV6-5	.	TRBJ2-3	TGTGCCAGCAGTTCTGATAGGGATACGCAGTATTTT	CASSSDRDTQYF
.	TRBV7-9	few	TRBJ2-5	TGTGCCAGCAGCTTAGCGGTCAGGGAAGAGACCCAGTACTTC	CASSLAVREETQYF
TRBD2	TRBV6-5	few	TRBJ2-7	TGTGCCAACAGTTTTGGGACTAGCGGGACCTACGAGCAGTACTTC	CANSFGTSGTYEQYF